The 2 T cell receptor beta chains in this list originate from one sample, sequenced in a study of T cell responses to AZD1222 COVID-19 vaccine. Data came from immunoSEQ multiplex PCR; TCRdb stores just in-frame clones and leaves some out. The data show approximately 130,000 clones, with 93% seen just once and about 0.91% held by the top ten. The sample consisted of peripheral blood, taken on day 0 of AZD1222 vaccination. The receptors originated from an adult in good health.

The V call is TRBV9, the J call TRBJ1-6; weak D call: TRBD1 (6 bases). The CDR3 runs 14 residues. Trimming cost V 1 base and J 10 bases, with 12 bases left between them. Germline CDR1 SGDLS, CDR2 YYNGEE. The CDR3 is CASSVNDRRSPLHF. The CDR3 DNA sequence: TGTGCCAGCAGCGTAAACGACAGGCGGTCACCCCTCCACTTT.

This clone was seen a single time. The genes are TRBV3-1 (or the pseudogene TRBV3-2) and TRBJ1-4; TRBD1 is a possible D gene (5 bases). Germline loops: CDR1 LGHDT, CDR2 YNNKEL (reference sequence). The ends were cut back, 4 bases at V and 8 bases at J, with 17 bases in the middle. The CDR3 length is 15 residues. The CDR3 DNA reads as TGTGCCAGCAGCCCCCCGGGACCAATCTGGGAAAAACTGTTTTTT. Amino acid sequence: CASSPPGPIWEKLFF.